The entry that follows covers one TCR beta chain sequence. Cohorts were determined from participant-reported clinical history. In Cohort 3, a recovered donor had either two negative PCRs, clearance, or symptom resolution. This specimen belongs to a study of blood T cell repertoires in COVID-19. This CDR3 is 13 amino acids long. Germline CDR1 and CDR2: SQVTM and ANQGSEA. Trimming cost V 7 bases and J 1 base, with 13 bases left between them. How the authors handled the data: Amplification of reference gene primers provided the estimated nucleated cell counts. Libraries were prepared by immunoSEQ multiplex PCR; TCRdb keeps only in-frame clonotypes and omits some of them. Clone size and the V and J calls come from that table; the DNA yielded D and trimming. Of over 200,000 clones listed, about 81% were seen once; the top ten hold about a tenth.

What was sequenced was PBMCs or T cells enriched from blood (not recorded which). The origin of this receptor is a man between 40 and 49 years old who had recovered from COVID-19. The V gene is TRBV29-1, the J gene TRBJ2-5; D perhaps matches TRBD2 (6 bases). The CDR3 region has the DNA TGCAGCGGCCAACGGGGGAGCCAAGAGACCCAGTACTTC. Amino acids: CSGQRGSQETQYF.